Each of the 6 T cell receptor beta chains below was sequenced from the same sample in a study of blood T cells in healthy people across ages. It was with a sample-barcoded 5' primer and a J-beta primer mix that a second PCR of roughly 7 to 11 cycles was run. A single record per CDR3 protein comes from TCRdb applying MiXCR to the 5' RACE reads. The repertoire includes approximately 760,000 distinct CDR3 sequences, around a quarter of them detected once, and 9.4% sits in the top ten. This sample was also put to use in a study of T cells of mothers and their children.

The sequenced sample consisted of blood. Every receptor here comes from a boy between 10 and 17 years old in good health.

The V call is TRBV7-9, the J call TRBJ1-4; D gene uncertain. The CDR3 consists of 14 residues. Germline V gives CDR1 SEHNR, CDR2 FQNEAQ (reference sequence). V was trimmed by 2 bases and J by 7 bases, leaving 11 bases between them. In DNA form, the CDR3 reads TGTGCCAGCAGCTTATGGGGTGAAGGTGAAAAACTGTTTTTT. Protein: CASSLWGEGEKLFF.

The J gene is TRBJ2-1, the V gene TRBV10-3; TRBD1 matches 11 bases. The CDR3 is 15 amino acids. Germline-derived CDR1 and CDR2 are ENHRY and SYGVKD. V lost 3 bases, J lost 4 bases, and 2 bases stayed unmatched. The CDR3 DNA reads TGTGCCATCAGTGATGGGACAGGGGGGTACAATGAGCAGTTCTTC. Protein: CAISDGTGGYNEQFF.

This clonotype showed up just a few times. V is TRBV9 and J is TRBJ2-7; no reliable D call. V lost 3 bases to trimming and J lost 3 bases, with 10 bases between them. The CDR3 runs to 13 residues. CDR1 is SGDLS and CDR2 is YYNGEE in the germline V gene. CDR3 in DNA: TGTGCCAGCAGCGAGGCGTCTTACTACGAGCAGTACTTC. This sequence encodes CASSEASYYEQYF.

This clonotype was seen more than once but under ten times. This chain links TRBV6-5 with TRBJ2-5, with 12 bases matching TRBD2. This CDR3 contains 15 residues. J lost 5 bases, V lost 5 bases, and 6 bases had no gene match. In germline, CDR1 is MNHEY, CDR2 SVGAGI. The CDR3 protein is CASSPLAGGPETQYF. In nucleotides, the CDR3 is TGTGCCAGCAGTCCTCTAGCGGGAGGGCCTGAGACCCAGTACTTC.

This clonotype turned up a few times. The rearrangement joins TRBV28 to TRBJ2-4; no clear D gene. Per germline, CDR1 MDHEN and CDR2 SYDVKM. The V end was cut by 3 bases, the J end by 3 bases, with 9 bases between. The CDR3 has 14 residues. The CDR3 loop reads CASSFWTDKNIQYF. CDR3 in DNA: TGTGCCAGCAGTTTTTGGACCGACAAAAACATTCAGTACTTC.

The chain couples TRBV6-6 to TRBJ2-7; 7 nucleotides line up with TRBD1. This CDR3 spans 15 amino acids. V trimming: 7 bases; J trimming: 6 bases; junction bases outside the gene matches: 15. Germline loops: CDR1 MNHNY, CDR2 SVGAGI (reference sequence). CDR3 DNA sequence: TGTGCCAGCACCTCGGGACAGACTGCCCCCGCCGAGCAGTACTTC. Encoded protein: CASTSGQTAPAEQYF.